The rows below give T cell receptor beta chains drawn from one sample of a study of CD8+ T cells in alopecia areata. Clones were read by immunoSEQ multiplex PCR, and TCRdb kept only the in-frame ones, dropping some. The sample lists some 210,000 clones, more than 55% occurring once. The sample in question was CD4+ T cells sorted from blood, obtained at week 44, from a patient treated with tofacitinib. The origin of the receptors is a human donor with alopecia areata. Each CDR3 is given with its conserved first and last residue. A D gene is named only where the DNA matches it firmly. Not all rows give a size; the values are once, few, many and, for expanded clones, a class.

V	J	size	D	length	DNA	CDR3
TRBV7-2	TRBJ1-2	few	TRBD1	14	TGTGCCAGCAGCTTAAACCGACAGGGGGATGGCTACACCTTC	CASSLNRQGDGYTF
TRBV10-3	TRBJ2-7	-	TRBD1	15	TGTGCCATCAGTGAAGGACAGGGGTTCACCTACGAGCAGTACTTC	CAISEGQGFTYEQYF
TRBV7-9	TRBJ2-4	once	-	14	TGTGCCAGCAGCGGGACGATCGGAGAGTGGATTCAGTACTTC	CASSGTIGEWIQYF
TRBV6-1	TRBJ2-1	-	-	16	TGTGCCAGCAGTGAAACAGGGAATCGACGGAACAATGAGCAGTTCTTC	CASSETGNRRNNEQFF
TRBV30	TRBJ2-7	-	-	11	TGTGCCTGGAAGAGAAGTTACGAGCAGTACTTC	CAWKRSYEQYF
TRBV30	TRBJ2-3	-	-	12	TGTGCCTTCCACAGAAGCACAGATACGCAGTATTTT	CAFHRSTDTQYF
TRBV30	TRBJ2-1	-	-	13	TGTGCCTGTCCTCGATGGGGACACAATGAGCAGTTCTTC	CACPRWGHNEQFF
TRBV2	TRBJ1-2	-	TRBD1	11	TGTGCCAGCAGTGGGAGACAGGGATGTGCCTTC	CASSGRQGCAF
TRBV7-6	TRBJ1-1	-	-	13	TGTGCCAGCAGCTTTCAGGGTAACACTGAAGCTTTCTTT	CASSFQGNTEAFF
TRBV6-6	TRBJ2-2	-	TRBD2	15	TGTGCCAGCAGTTACGGGACTAGCCGGGGCGGGGAGCTGTTTTTT	CASSYGTSRGGELFF
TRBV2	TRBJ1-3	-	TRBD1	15	TGTGCCAGCAGGCCTTGGACAGGGGGTGGAAACACCATATATTTT	CASRPWTGGGNTIYF
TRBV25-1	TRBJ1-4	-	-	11	TGTGCCAGCAGTGAGGGGATTGCACTGTTTTTT	CASSEGIALFF
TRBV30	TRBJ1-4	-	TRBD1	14	TGTGCCTGGGGGGGGACAGTCCTGAGTGAAAAACTGTTTTTT	CAWGGTVLSEKLFF
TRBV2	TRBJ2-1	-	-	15	TGTGCCAGCCTCAAGGAGGCCAGAACCTACAATGAGCAGTTCTTC	CASLKEARTYNEQFF
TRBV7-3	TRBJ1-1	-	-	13	TGTGCCAGCAGCTCAAGGGTGAACACTGAAGCTTTCTTT	CASSSRVNTEAFF
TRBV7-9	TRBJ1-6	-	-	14	TGTGCCAGCGGCAGCTCCCCGCGGACCGGACCCCTCCACTTT	CASGSSPRTGPLHF
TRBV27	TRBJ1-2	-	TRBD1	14	TGTGCCAGCAGTCTACACAGGGGGAGTGAGGGCTACACCTTC	CASSLHRGSEGYTF